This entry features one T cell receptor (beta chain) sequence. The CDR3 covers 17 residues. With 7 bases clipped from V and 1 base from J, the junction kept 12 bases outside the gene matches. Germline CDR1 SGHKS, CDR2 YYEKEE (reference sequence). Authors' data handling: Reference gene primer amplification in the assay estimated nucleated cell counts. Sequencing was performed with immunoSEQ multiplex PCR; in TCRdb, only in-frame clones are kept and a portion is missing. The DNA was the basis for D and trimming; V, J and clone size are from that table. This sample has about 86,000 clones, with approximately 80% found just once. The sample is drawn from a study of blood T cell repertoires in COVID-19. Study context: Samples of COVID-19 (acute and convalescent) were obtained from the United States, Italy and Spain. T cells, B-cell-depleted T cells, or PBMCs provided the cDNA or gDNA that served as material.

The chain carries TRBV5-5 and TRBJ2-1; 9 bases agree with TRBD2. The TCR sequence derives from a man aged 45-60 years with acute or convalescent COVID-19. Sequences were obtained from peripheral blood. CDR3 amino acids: CASHREGSGGSYNEQFF. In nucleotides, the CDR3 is TGTGCCAGCCATCGCGAGGGCAGCGGGGGGTCCTACAATGAGCAGTTCTTC.